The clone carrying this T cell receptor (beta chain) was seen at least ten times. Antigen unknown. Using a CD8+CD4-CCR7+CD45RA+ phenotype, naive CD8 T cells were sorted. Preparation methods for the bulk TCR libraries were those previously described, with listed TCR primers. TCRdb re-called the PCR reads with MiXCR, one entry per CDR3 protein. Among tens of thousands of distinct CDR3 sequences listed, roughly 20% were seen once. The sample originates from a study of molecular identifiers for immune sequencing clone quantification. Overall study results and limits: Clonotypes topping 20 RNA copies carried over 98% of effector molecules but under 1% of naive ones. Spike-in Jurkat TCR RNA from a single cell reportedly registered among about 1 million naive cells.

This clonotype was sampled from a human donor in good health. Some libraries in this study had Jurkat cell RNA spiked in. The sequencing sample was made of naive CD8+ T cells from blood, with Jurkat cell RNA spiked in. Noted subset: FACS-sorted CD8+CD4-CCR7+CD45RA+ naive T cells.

The CDR3 loop reads CASSPQNYGYTF. As DNA, the CDR3 is TGTGCCAGCAGTCCACAGAACTATGGCTACACCTTC. The V and J genes are TRBV28 and TRBJ1-2; D not resolved. This CDR3 has 12 amino acids. Germline V gene lookup returns CDR1 MDHEN and CDR2 SYDVKM. Trimming took off 5 bases at V and 2 bases at J, with 6 bases between the two ends.